A selection of T cell receptor beta chains follows, all from one sample in a study of CD8+CD57+ T cells in acquired aplastic anemia. TCRdb ran MiXCR on the reads and lists one entry per CDR3 protein. The sample records about 180,000 distinct CDR3 sequences, roughly three fifths being singletons. Material for sequencing was sorted CD4+, CD8+, or CD8+CD57+ T cells (not recorded which) from PBMCs. The receptors were gathered from a human donor with aplastic anemia. Each CDR3 is given with its conserved first and last residue. A D gene is named only where the DNA matches it firmly. The size field is filled for only some rows; it gives once, few, many or a size class.

>TRBD1|TRBJ2-2|TRBV7-9|medium-sized
CASSLGSQGAFSNTGELFF
TGTGCCAGCAGCTTAGGATCGCAGGGGGCTTTCTCGAACACCGGGGAGCTGTTTTTT
>NA|TRBJ1-1|TRBV19|NA
CASSISGTPNTEAFF
TGTGCCAGTAGTATATCGGGGACACCGAACACTGAAGCTTTCTTT
>TRBD2|TRBJ2-7|TRBV7-2|NA
CASSPLGGGHRAYKQYF
TGTGCCAGCAGCCCCCTCGGGGGGGGGCATCGGGCCTACAAGCAGTACTTC
>NA|TRBJ1-5|TRBV19|once
CASSKSSGGYSNQPQHF
TGTGCCAGTAGTAAGTCGTCCGGGGGTTATAGCAATCAGCCCCAGCATTTT
>NA|TRBJ1-3|TRBV20-1|NA
CSARDPRSGNTIYF
TGCAGTGCTAGAGACCCCCGAAGCGGAAACACCATATATTTT
>NA|TRBJ1-3|TRBV25-1|NA
CASSGEWSGNTIYF
TGTGCCAGCAGTGGAGAATGGTCTGGAAACACCATATATTTT
>NA|TRBJ1-6|TRBV19|many
CASSLVPGNSPLHF
TGTGCCAGTAGTCTGGTCCCCGGTAATTCACCCCTCCACTTT
>NA|TRBJ2-7|TRBV7-8|NA
CASSSGPPVSYEQYF
TGTGCCAGCAGCAGCGGACCCCCCGTCTCCTACGAGCAGTACTTC
>NA|TRBJ2-7|TRBV12-3/TRBV12-4|many
CASSWTSYEQYF
TGTGCCAGCAGTTGGACGTCCTACGAGCAGTACTTC
>TRBD2|TRBJ2-2|TRBV6-6|many
CASKASGANTGELFF
TGTGCCAGCAAGGCTAGCGGGGCGAACACCGGGGAGCTGTTTTTT
>TRBD2|TRBJ2-3|TRBV20-1|once
CSARTLGGKGTDTQYF
TGCAGTGCTAGAACTTTGGGGGGGAAAGGCACAGATACGCAGTATTTT
>NA|TRBJ1-2|TRBV5-1|NA
CASSLLQANYGYTF
TGCGCCAGCAGCTTGTTACAGGCTAACTATGGCTACACCTTC
>NA|TRBJ1-1|TRBV6-1|NA
CASNEDRNTEAFF
TGTGCCAGCAACGAGGACCGGAACACTGAAGCTTTCTTT
>NA|TRBJ2-1|TRBV7-3|NA
CASSLQGGPYNEQFF
TGTGCCAGCAGCTTACAAGGGGGTCCCTACAATGAGCAGTTCTTC
>NA|TRBJ2-7|TRBV7-2|NA
CASSLAVAGTEQYF
TGTGCCAGCAGCTTAGCGGTCGCGGGGACCGAGCAGTACTTC
>NA|TRBJ2-2|TRBV7-9|NA
CASSGDGEDTGELFF
TGTGCCAGCAGCGGGGACGGGGAGGACACCGGGGAGCTGTTTTTT
>TRBD1|TRBJ2-7|TRBV29-1|NA
CSVASTGTGGNEQYF
TGCAGCGTCGCATCTACCGGGACAGGGGGGAACGAGCAGTACTTC
>NA|TRBJ1-4|TRBV9|once
CASSPRPGQKLFF
TGTGCCAGCAGCCCTCGCCCCGGCCAAAAACTGTTTTTT
>TRBD1|TRBJ1-1|TRBV19|many
CASRVTGGGNTEAFF
TGTGCCAGCCGAGTAACAGGGGGCGGGAACACTGAAGCTTTCTTT
>TRBD2|TRBJ2-3|TRBV6-1|NA
CASRSGLAGSRDTQYF
TGTGCCAGCAGATCCGGACTAGCGGGGTCACGGGATACGCAGTATTTT
>NA|TRBJ1-3|TRBV6-1|few
CASSGGGGRFSGNTIYF
TGTGCCAGCAGTGGGGGGGGCGGGCGATTCTCTGGAAACACCATATATTTT
>NA|TRBJ1-5|TRBV20-1|NA
CSACGRESTDTQHF
TGCAGTGCCTGTGGGCGGGAGAGCACAGATACGCAGCATTTT
>NA|TRBJ1-1|TRBV7-8|NA
CASSPVRVGREAFF
TGTGCCAGCAGCCCGGTAAGGGTAGGGAGAGAAGCTTTCTTT
>TRBD1|TRBJ1-1|TRBV13|NA
CASSLGPRGTATEAFF
TGTGCCAGCAGCTTAGGCCCTCGGGGGACAGCCACTGAAGCTTTCTTT
>NA|TRBJ1-1|TRBV29-1|NA
CSVTDRPEAFF
TGCAGCGTGACAGATCGTCCTGAAGCTTTCTTT
>TRBD1|TRBJ2-3|TRBV10-3|few
CAIMRTGSDTQYF
TGTGCCATCATGCGGACAGGCTCAGATACGCAGTATTTT
>NA|TRBJ2-3|TRBV20-1|many
CSASSQRPGSTDTQYF
TGCAGTGCTAGTAGTCAGCGTCCGGGAAGCACAGATACGCAGTATTTT
>TRBD1|TRBJ2-5|TRBV29-1|NA
CSALDRGQTQYF
TGCAGCGCCCTGGACAGGGGTCAGACCCAGTACTTC
>TRBD2|TRBJ2-1|TRBV20-1|NA
CSARGGRASYNEQFF
TGCAGTGCTAGAGGCGGGAGGGCCTCCTACAATGAGCAGTTCTTC
>TRBD2|TRBJ2-1|TRBV29-1|NA
CSVNAGGSLYNEQFF
TGCAGCGTTAACGCGGGAGGCTCATTATACAATGAGCAGTTCTTC
>TRBD1|TRBJ1-2|TRBV5-1|many
CASSLNRGLGYTF
TGCGCCAGCAGCTTGAACAGGGGGCTTGGCTACACCTTC
>NA|TRBJ2-1|TRBV29-1|NA
CSSSRDGSYNEQFF
TGCAGCTCCTCCCGGGACGGATCCTACAATGAGCAGTTCTTC
>TRBD1|TRBJ1-1|TRBV7-8|NA
CASSLDPGQTNTEAFF
TGTGCCAGCAGCTTAGATCCGGGACAGACAAACACTGAAGCTTTCTTT
>TRBD2|TRBJ2-1|TRBV19|many
CASTEMGGGNEQFF
TGTGCCAGTACCGAGATGGGGGGGGGCAATGAGCAGTTCTTC
>TRBD1|TRBJ1-5|TRBV19|NA
CASSPEDRAGQPQHF
TGTGCCAGTAGTCCTGAAGACAGGGCAGGTCAGCCCCAGCATTTT
>TRBD2|TRBJ2-3|TRBV7-6|NA
CASSLTLAGDTDTQYF
TGTGCCAGCAGCCTAACCCTAGCGGGGGACACAGATACGCAGTATTTT
>NA|TRBJ1-5|TRBV2|NA
CASRGSRDQPQHF
TGTGCCAGCAGGGGGTCCAGGGATCAGCCCCAGCATTTT
>NA|TRBJ1-1|TRBV5-1|NA
CASSPTPGINTEAFF
TGCGCCAGCAGCCCTACACCGGGGATAAACACTGAAGCTTTCTTT
>TRBD1|TRBJ1-2|TRBV7-6|NA
CASSFGQGLDGYTF
TGTGCCAGCAGCTTCGGACAGGGCCTCGACGGCTACACCTTC
>NA|TRBJ2-1|TRBV19|NA
CASKWGNSYNEQFF
TGTGCCAGTAAGTGGGGGAACTCCTACAATGAGCAGTTCTTC
>TRBD1|TRBJ1-1|TRBV12-3/TRBV12-4|few
CAGRDSLNTEAFF
TGTGCCGGCCGGGACAGCCTGAACACTGAAGCTTTCTTT
>TRBD2|TRBJ2-1|TRBV24-1|NA
CATSDPKLAGAGEQFF
TGTGCCACCAGTGACCCCAAATTAGCGGGGGCTGGCGAGCAGTTCTTC
>NA|TRBJ2-7|TRBV6-1|few
CASSYEGGEQYF
TGTGCCAGCAGTTACGAGGGGGGCGAGCAGTACTTC